The 13 T cell receptor beta chains below were found in one sample sequenced in a study of blood T cells in healthy people across ages. The authors ran a second PCR of roughly 6 to 12 cycles using a sample-barcoded 5' primer and a J-beta primer mix. TCRdb used MiXCR to reprocess the 5' RACE reads, holding one entry per CDR3 protein. The profile shows fewer than 800,000 distinct CDR3 sequences, 20% to 30% of them singletons. These records were also assigned to another study, of T cells of mothers and their children.

Sequenced sample: blood. The receptor source for this set is a boy younger than 18 in good health.

This clonotype was observed a handful of times. The chain has TRBV2 and TRBJ2-3; TRBD2 might be the D (6 bases). Trimming stripped 7 bases from V and 0 bases from J, with 11 bases between. In germline, CDR1 is SNHLY, CDR2 FYNNEI. The CDR3 is made up of 14 amino acids. CDR3 residues: CASTSGFSTDTQYF. CDR3 in DNA: TGTGCCAGCACGAGCGGGTTTAGCACAGATACGCAGTATTTT.

This clonotype was seen a few times. This chain links TRBV28 with TRBJ1-2; 12 nucleotides align to TRBD1. The CDR3 has 15 amino acids. The V gene's germline CDR1 is MDHEN and CDR2 SYDVKM. J lost 5 bases, V lost 5 bases, and 6 bases had no gene match. The CDR3 nucleotides read TGTGCCAGCAGTAACCCGGGACAGGGGGCGTATGGCTACACCTTC. Its protein is CASSNPGQGAYGYTF.

This clonotype was seen repeatedly, ten times or more. V gene TRBV7-9 combines with J gene TRBJ1-4, with D maybe TRBD1 (6 bases). V lost 0 bases and J lost 4, with 9 bases in between. Germline CDR1 SEHNR, CDR2 FQNEAQ (reference sequence). This CDR3 contains 15 residues. The CDR3 reads CASSLATGLNEKLFF. CDR3 nucleotide sequence: TGTGCCAGCAGCTTAGCGACAGGCCTTAATGAAAAACTGTTTTTT.

J is TRBJ2-7 and V is TRBV7-9; 8 bases line up with TRBD1. Germline CDR1 and CDR2: SEHNR and FQNEAQ (reference sequence). J was trimmed by 5 bases and V by 5 bases; bases with no gene match: 8. This CDR3 is built from 14 residues. This chain's CDR3 is CASSPGQGWNEQYF. CDR3 coding DNA: TGTGCCAGCAGCCCCGGACAGGGTTGGAACGAGCAGTACTTC.

Written as DNA, the CDR3 is TGTGCCAGCAGCCGGGACCGAACGATTGATACGCAGTATTTT. Protein product: CASSRDRTIDTQYF. The V call is TRBV7-2, the J call TRBJ2-3; D is possibly TRBD1 or TRBD2 (5 bases each). The V gene's germline CDR1 is SGHTA and CDR2 FQGNSA. CDR3 size: 14 residues. The V end was cut by 5 bases, the J end by 6 bases, with 15 bases between.

J is TRBJ1-4 and V is TRBV6-5; no firm D call. Germline CDR1 and CDR2: MNHEY and SVGAGI. The CDR3 covers 14 residues. Trimming stripped 8 bases from V and 3 bases from J, with 13 bases between. CDR3 DNA: TGTGCCAGCTCCCAGACTTGGGCTAATGAAAAACTGTTTTTT. Translated, it gives CASSQTWANEKLFF.

This chain links TRBV7-2 with TRBJ2-5, with a tentative D call TRBD2 (7 bases). Trimming left V 3 bases short and J 4 bases short, with 18 bases between. CDR1 and CDR2 from the germline V gene are SGHTA and FQGNSA. The CDR3 contains 16 residues. CDR3 loop: CASSLGQAGAIETQYF. Written as DNA, the CDR3 is TGTGCCAGCAGCTTGGGTCAGGCGGGGGCGATAGAGACCCAGTACTTC.

The rearrangement links TRBV7-9 to TRBJ2-2, with 14 nucleotides matching TRBD2. CDR3 length: 15 residues. The ends lost 4 bases at V and 7 bases at J; junction bases unmatched: 2. Germline lookup yields CDR1 SEHNR and CDR2 FQNEAQ (reference sequence). This chain's CDR3 is CASSSGTSGGGELFF. Written as DNA, the CDR3 is TGTGCCAGCAGCTCCGGGACTAGCGGGGGCGGGGAGCTGTTTTTT.

This clonotype was counted a few times. V is TRBV24-1 and J is TRBJ2-3; TRBD1 matches 8 bases. Germline V gene data show CDR1 as KGHDR and CDR2 as SFDVKD. The CDR3 consists of 13 residues. Trimming cost V 7 bases and J 4 bases; bases outside gene matches: 3. CDR3 sequence: CATRETGADTQYF. CDR3 bases: TGTGCCACCAGGGAGACAGGGGCAGATACGCAGTATTTT.

This clonotype has more than one count but fewer than ten. The rearrangement uses TRBV7-3 and TRBJ2-5; 8 bases are shared with TRBD1. TRBJ2-1 explains the end of the DNA better; the J call may be wrong. The V gene's germline CDR1 is SGHTA and CDR2 FQGTGA. The CDR3 extends over 11 amino acids. The CDR3 loop reads CASSQGQAQFF. The DNA of the CDR3 is TGTGCCAGCAGCCAGGGACAGGCCCAGTTCTTC.

This chain uses TRBV20-1 with TRBJ2-7, with 8 bases matching TRBD2. V dropped 3 bases and J dropped 4; count of bases not matched to a gene: 5. Germline V gene data show CDR1 as DFQATT and CDR2 as SNEGSKA (reference sequence). This CDR3 region has 13 residues. The CDR3 sequence is CSASNSGTYEQYF. CDR3 in DNA: TGCAGTGCTAGTAATAGCGGGACTTACGAGCAGTACTTC.

This clonotype was counted a few times. The gene calls are TRBV15 and TRBJ2-7; 12 bases are a match to TRBD2. Per germline, CDR1 LNHNV and CDR2 YYDKDF (reference sequence). J was trimmed by 6 bases and V by 6 bases; bases with no gene match: 6. This CDR3 is 14 amino acids long. The CDR3 sequence is CATRQLAGGGEQYF. DNA of the CDR3: TGTGCCACCAGACAACTAGCGGGAGGAGGCGAGCAGTACTTC. The whole variable domain, remainder taken from reference TRBV15 and TRBJ2-7, is DAMVIQNPRYQVTQFGKPVTLSCSQTLNHNVMYWYQQKSSQAPKLLFHYYDKDFNNEADTPDNFQSRRPNTSFCFLDIRSPGLGDTAMYLCATRQLAGGGEQYFGPGTRLTVT.

This clonotype has just a few counts. The J gene is TRBJ2-1, the V gene TRBV3-1, with 15 positions matching TRBD2. CDR1 LGHDT and CDR2 YNNKEL come from the germline V gene (reference sequence). The trim removed 4 bases at V and 9 bases at J, leaving 7 bases unmatched. This CDR3 has 16 amino acids. This chain's CDR3 is CASSPYGLAGGIEQFF. The CDR3 nucleotides read TGTGCCAGCAGCCCTTACGGACTAGCGGGAGGGATTGAGCAGTTCTTC.